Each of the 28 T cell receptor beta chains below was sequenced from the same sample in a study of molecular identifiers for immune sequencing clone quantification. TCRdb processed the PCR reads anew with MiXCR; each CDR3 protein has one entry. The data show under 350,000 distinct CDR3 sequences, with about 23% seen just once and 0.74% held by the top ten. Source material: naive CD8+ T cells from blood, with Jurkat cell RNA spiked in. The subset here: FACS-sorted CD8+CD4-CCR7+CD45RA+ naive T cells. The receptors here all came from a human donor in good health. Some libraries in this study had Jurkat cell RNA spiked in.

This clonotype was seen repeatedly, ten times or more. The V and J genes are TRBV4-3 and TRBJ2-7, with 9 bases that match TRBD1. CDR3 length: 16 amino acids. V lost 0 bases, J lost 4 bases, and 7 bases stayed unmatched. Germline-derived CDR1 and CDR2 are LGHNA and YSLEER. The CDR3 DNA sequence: TGCGCCAGCAGCCAAGATAGGGACAGGGTGTTTTACGAGCAGTACTTC. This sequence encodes CASSQDRDRVFYEQYF.

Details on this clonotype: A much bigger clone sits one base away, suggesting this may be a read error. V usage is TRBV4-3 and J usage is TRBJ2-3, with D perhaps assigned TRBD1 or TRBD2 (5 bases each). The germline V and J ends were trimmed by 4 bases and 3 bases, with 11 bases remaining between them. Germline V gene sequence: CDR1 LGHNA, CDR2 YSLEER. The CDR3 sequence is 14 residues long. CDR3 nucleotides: TGCGCCAGCAGCCGAGGGGCCCGGACAGATACGCAGTATTTT. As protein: CASSRGARTDTQYF.

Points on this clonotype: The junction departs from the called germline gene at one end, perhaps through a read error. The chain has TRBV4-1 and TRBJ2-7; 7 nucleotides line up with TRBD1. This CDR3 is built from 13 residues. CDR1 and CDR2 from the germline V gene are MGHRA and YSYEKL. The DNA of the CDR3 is TGCGCCAGCAGCCAAGGACAGGGTTACGAGCAGCACTTC. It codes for CASSQGQGYEQHF.

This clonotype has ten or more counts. In DNA form, the CDR3 reads TGTGCCAGCAGCGTAGACTCTGCTCGGACAGCTAACACTGAAGCTTTCTTT. It codes for CASSVDSARTANTEAFF. The rearrangement links TRBV9 to TRBJ1-1; the D gene is possibly TRBD1 (6 bases). V lost 0 bases and J 2 bases, leaving 17 bases between the germline ends. The V gene's germline CDR1 is SGDLS and CDR2 YYNGEE. The CDR3 is 17 residues long.

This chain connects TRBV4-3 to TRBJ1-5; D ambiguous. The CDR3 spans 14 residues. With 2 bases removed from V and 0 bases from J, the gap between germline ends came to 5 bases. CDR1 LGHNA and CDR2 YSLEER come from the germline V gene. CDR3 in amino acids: CASSQLYSNQPQHF. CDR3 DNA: TGCGCCAGCAGCCAACTTTATAGCAATCAGCCCCAGCATTTT.

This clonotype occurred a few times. The CDR3 loop reads CASSSLEFAGQDTPGELFF. As DNA, the CDR3 is TGTGCCAGCAGCTCGCTCGAGTTCGCTGGACAGGACACACCCGGGGAGCTGTTTTTT. This rearrangement joins TRBV7-9 to TRBJ2-2; TRBD1 agrees at 7 bases. The CDR3 extends over 19 amino acids. V lost 4 bases and J lost 6; bases outside the gene matches: 20. Germline CDR1 and CDR2: SEHNR and FQNEAQ (reference sequence).

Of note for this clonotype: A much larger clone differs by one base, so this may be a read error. This CDR3 is CAGSFGQPGELFF. The CDR3 nucleotides are TGTGCCGGCAGCTTTGGACAGCCCGGGGAGCTGTTTTTT. The chain couples TRBV6-2 or TRBV6-3 to TRBJ2-2, with D possibly TRBD1 on 6 matching bases. The germline V gene encodes CDR1 MNHEY and CDR2 SVGEGT. The CDR3 sequence is 13 residues long.

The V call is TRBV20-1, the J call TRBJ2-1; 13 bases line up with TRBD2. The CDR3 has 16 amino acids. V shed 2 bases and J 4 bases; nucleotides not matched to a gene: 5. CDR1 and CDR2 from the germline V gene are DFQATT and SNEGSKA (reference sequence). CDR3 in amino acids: CSARTGTSGMYNEQFF. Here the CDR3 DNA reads TGCAGTGCTAGAACCGGGACTAGCGGGATGTACAATGAGCAGTTCTTC.

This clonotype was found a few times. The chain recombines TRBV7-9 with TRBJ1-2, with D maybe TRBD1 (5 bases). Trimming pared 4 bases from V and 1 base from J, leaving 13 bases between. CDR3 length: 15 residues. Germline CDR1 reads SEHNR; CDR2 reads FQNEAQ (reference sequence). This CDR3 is CASSSGHTLNYGYTF. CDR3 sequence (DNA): TGTGCCAGCAGCTCTGGACACACACTTAACTATGGCTACACCTTC. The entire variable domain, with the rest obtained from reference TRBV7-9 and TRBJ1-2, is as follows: DTGVSQNPRHKITKRGQNVTFRCDPISEHNRLYWYRQTLGQGPEFLTYFQNEAQLEKSRLLSDRFSAERPKGSFSTLEIQRTEQGDSAMYLCASSSGHTLNYGYTFGSGTRLTVV.

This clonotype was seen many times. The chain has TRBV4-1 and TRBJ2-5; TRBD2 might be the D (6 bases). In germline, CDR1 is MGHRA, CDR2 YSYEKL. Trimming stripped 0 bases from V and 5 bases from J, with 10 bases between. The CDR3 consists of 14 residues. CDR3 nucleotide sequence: TGCGCCAGCAGCCAAGAGGGAGGAGTGGAGACCCAGTACTTC. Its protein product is CASSQEGGVETQYF.

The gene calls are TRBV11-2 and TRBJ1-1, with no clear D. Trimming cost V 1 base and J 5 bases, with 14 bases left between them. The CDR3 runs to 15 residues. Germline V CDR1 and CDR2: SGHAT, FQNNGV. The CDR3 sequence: CASSLVPGTKTEAFF. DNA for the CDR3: TGTGCCAGCAGCTTAGTCCCGGGAACGAAAACTGAAGCTTTCTTT.

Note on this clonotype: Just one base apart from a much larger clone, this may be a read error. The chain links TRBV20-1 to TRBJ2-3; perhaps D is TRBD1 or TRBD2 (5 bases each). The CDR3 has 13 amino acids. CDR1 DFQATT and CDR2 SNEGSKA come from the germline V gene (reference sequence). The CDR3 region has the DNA TGCGGTCTGGTAGGGGAGCTAGGCGATACGCAGTATTTT. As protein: CGLVGELGDTQYF.

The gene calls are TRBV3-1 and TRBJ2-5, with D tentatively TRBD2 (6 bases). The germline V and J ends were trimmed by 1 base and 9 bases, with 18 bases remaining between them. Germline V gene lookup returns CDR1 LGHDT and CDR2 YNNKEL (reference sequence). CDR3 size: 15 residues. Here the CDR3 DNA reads TGTGCCAGCAGCCAAGGTGGAGGGCTCGGGGAGGCCCAGTACTTC. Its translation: CASSQGGGLGEAQYF.

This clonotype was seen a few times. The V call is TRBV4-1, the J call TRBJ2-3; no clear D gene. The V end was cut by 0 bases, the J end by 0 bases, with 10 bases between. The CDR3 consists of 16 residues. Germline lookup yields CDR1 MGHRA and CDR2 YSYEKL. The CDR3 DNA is TGCGCCAGCAGCCAAGATAATCTCCTTAGCACAGATACGCAGTATTTT. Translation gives CASSQDNLLSTDTQYF.

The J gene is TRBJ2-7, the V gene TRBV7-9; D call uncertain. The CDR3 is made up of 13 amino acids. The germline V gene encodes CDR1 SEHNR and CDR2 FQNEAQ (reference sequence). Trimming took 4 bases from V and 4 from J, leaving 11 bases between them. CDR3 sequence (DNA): TGTGCCAGCAGCTCCCTAATATCGTACGAGCAGTACTTC. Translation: CASSSLISYEQYF.

The CDR3 reads CASSPDPSSYNEQFF. The CDR3 bases are TGTGCCAGCAGCCCGGACCCGAGCTCCTACAATGAGCAGTTCTTC. The chain couples TRBV5-4 to TRBJ2-1; the D is unclear. In germline, CDR1 is SGHNT, CDR2 YYREEE (reference sequence). CDR3 length: 15 amino acids. V gave up 4 bases and J gave up 0 bases, with 11 bases separating them.

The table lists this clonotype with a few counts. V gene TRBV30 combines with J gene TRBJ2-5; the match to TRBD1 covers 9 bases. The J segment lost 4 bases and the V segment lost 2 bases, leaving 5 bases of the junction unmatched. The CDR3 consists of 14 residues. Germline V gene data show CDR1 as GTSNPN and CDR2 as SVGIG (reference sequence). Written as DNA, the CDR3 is TGTGCCTGGAGTACTACAGGGGGCGCAGAGACCCAGTACTTC. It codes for CAWSTTGGAETQYF.

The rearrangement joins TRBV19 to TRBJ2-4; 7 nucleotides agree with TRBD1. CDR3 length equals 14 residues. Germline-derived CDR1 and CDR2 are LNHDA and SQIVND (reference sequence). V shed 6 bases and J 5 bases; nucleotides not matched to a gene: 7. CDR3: CASSTRDSQNIQYF. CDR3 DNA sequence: TGTGCCAGTAGCACCCGGGACAGTCAAAACATTCAGTACTTC.

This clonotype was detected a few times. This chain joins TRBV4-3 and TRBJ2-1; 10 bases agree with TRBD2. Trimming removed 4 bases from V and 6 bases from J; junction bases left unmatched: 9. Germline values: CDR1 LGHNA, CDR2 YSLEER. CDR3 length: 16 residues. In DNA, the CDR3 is TGCGCCAGCAGCCGCTACCTAGCGGGAGACCCCAATGAGCAGTTCTTC. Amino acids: CASSRYLAGDPNEQFF.

This CDR3 reads CASSLVWPTDTQYF. The CDR3 DNA follows: TGTGCCAGCAGCTTAGTATGGCCGACAGATACGCAGTATTTT. The chain is built from TRBV13 and TRBJ2-3; D is undetermined. Trimming took 1 base from V and 3 from J, leaving 8 bases between them. Germline assignment: CDR1 PRHDT and CDR2 FYEKMQ (reference sequence). The CDR3 is made up of 14 amino acids.

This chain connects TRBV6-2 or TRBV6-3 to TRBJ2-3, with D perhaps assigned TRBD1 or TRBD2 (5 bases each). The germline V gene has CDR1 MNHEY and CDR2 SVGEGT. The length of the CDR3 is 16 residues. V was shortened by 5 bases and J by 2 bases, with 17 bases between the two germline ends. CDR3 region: CASSIQGRPITDTQYF. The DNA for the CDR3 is TGTGCCAGCAGTATTCAGGGACGGCCTATCACAGATACGCAGTATTTT.

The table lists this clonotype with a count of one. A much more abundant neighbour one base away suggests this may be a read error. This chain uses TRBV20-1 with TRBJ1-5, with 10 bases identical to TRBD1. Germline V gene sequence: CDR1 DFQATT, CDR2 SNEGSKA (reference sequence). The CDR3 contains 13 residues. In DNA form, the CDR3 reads TGCAATGCGGACAGGGGGAGCAATCAGCCCCAGCATTTT. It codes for CNADRGSNQPQHF.

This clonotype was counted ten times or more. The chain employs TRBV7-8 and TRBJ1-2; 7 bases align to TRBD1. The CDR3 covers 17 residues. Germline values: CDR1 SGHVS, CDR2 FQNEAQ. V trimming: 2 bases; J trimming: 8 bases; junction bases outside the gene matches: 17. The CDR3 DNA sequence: TGTGCCAGCAGCTTAATAAGGACAGGCTCATCCAGAGAGGGCTACACCTTC. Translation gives CASSLIRTGSSREGYTF.

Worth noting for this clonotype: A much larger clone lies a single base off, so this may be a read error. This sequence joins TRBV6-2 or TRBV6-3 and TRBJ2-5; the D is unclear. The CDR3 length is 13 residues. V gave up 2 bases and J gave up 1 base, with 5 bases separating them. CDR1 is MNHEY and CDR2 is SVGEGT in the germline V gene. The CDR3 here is CASSYLTQETQYF. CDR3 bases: TGTGCCAGCAGTTACCTTACCCAAGAGACCCAGTACTTC.

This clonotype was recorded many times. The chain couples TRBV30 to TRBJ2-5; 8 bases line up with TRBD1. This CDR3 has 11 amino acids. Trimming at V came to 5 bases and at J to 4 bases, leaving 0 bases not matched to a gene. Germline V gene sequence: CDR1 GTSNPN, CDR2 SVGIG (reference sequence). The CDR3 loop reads CAWGQGETQYF. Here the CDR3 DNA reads TGTGCCTGGGGACAGGGAGAGACCCAGTACTTC.

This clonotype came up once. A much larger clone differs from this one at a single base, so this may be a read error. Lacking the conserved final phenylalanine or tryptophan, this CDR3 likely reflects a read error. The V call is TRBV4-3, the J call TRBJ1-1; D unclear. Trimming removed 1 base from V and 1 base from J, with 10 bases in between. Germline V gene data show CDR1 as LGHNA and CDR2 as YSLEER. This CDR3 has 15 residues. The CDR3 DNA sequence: TGCGCCAGCAGCCAAGGGCCGGGAGAGAACACTGAAGCTTTCTTA. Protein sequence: CASSQGPGENTEAFL.

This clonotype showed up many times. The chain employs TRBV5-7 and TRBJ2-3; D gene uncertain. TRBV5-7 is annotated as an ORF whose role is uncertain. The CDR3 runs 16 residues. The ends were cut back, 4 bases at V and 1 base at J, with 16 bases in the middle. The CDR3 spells CASSPSPLPGTDTQYF. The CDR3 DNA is TGTGCCAGCAGCCCATCACCTCTACCAGGCACAGATACGCAGTATTTT.

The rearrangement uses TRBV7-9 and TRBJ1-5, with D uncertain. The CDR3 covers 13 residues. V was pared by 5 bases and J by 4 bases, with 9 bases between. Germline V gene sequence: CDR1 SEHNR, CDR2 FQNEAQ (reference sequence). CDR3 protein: CASSPDRNQPQHF. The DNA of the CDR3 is TGTGCCAGCAGCCCAGACCGTAATCAGCCCCAGCATTTT.